This TCR beta chain originates from a study of blood T cell repertoires in COVID-19. Study-wide context: The study drew acute and convalescent COVID-19 samples from the United States, Italy and Spain. The cDNA or gDNA used as material had been derived from T cells, B-cell-depleted T cells, or PBMCs.

This CDR3 region has 14 residues. Germline CDR1 and CDR2: SNHLY and FYNNEI. Trimming cost V 7 bases and J 5 bases; bases outside gene matches: 6. Original handling: Reference gene primer amplification yielded estimated nucleated cell counts. Some clones are missing from TCRdb's copy, which holds only in-frame ones; the method was immunoSEQ multiplex PCR. The DNA gave D and trimming, while V, J and clone size come from that table. The table has 200,000 or so clones, roughly four fifths seen once. Cohorts were assigned according to the clinical history that participants reported. This sequence was found in a woman aged 45-65 years who had been exposed to COVID-19. Sequencing was carried out using PBMCs or T cells enriched from blood (not recorded which). V usage is TRBV2 and J usage is TRBJ2-3, with 10 bases that match TRBD1. The CDR3 region is CASKRRTGGDTQYF. CDR3 DNA: TGTGCCAGCAAGAGAAGGACAGGGGGAGATACGCAGTATTTT. The whole variable domain, filled in from reference TRBV2 and TRBJ2-3, reads EPEVTQTPSHQVTQMGQEVILRCVPISNHLYFYWYRQILGQKVEFLVSFYNNEISEKSEIFDDQFSVERPDGSNFTLKIRSTKLEDSAMYFCASKRRTGGDTQYFGPGTRLTVL.